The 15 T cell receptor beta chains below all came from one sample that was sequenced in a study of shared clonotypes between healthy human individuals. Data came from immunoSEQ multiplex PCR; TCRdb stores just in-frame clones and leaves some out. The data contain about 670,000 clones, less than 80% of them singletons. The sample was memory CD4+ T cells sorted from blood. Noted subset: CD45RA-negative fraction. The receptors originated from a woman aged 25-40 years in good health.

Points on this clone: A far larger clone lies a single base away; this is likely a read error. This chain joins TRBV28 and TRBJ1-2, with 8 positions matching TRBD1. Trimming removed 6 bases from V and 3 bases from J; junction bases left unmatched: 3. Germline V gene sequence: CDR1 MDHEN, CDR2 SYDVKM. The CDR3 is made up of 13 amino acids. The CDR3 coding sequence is TGTGCCAGCAGCTCGGGACAGGACTATGGCTACACCTTC. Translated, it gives CASSSGQDYGYTF.

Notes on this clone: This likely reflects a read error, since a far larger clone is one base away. The chain's CDR3 is CASSLPRGGTGGFKQFF. The CDR3 DNA sequence: TGTGCCAGCAGCTTGCCCCGCGGCGGGACAGGGGGCTTTAAGCAGTTCTTC. The rearrangement joins TRBV7-6 to TRBJ2-1; 12 positions agree with TRBD1. CDR1 is SGHVS and CDR2 is FNYEAQ in the germline V gene. The CDR3 sequence is 17 residues long. V gave up 3 bases and J gave up 11 bases; unmatched junction bases: 14.

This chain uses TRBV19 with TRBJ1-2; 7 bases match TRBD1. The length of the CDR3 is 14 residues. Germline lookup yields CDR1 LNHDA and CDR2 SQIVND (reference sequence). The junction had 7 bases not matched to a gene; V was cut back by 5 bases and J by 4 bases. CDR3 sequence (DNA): TGTGCCAGTAGTTCGGGACAGACCCCCTATGGCTACACCTTC. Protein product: CASSSGQTPYGYTF. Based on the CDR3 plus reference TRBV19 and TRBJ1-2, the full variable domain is DGGITQSPKYLFRKEGQNVTLSCEQNLNHDAMYWYRQDPGQGLRLIYYSQIVNDFQKGDIAEGYSVSREKKESFPLTVTSAQKNPTAFYLCASSSGQTPYGYTFGSGTRLTVV.

Written as DNA, the CDR3 is TGCGCCAGCAGGGGACAGGAAAACACTGAAGCTTTCTTT. Residues: CASRGQENTEAFF. This sequence joins TRBV5-1 and TRBJ1-1; 8 bases agree with TRBD1. This CDR3 has 13 amino acids. The V gene end was trimmed by 5 bases and the J gene end by 2 bases; junction bases not matched to a gene: 2. Germline CDR1 is SGHRS and CDR2 is YFSETQ.

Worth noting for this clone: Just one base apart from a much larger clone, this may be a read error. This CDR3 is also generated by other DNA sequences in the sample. CDR3 region: CASSRDSLSNQPQHF. The CDR3 DNA follows: TGTGCCAGCAGTAGGGACAGTCTCAGCAATCAGCCCCAGCATTTT. This chain connects TRBV7-2 to TRBJ1-5, with 7 bases fitting TRBD1. The CDR3 covers 15 residues. CDR1 is SGHTA and CDR2 is FQGNSA in the germline V gene. Trimming removed 6 bases from V and 1 base from J; junction bases left unmatched: 6.

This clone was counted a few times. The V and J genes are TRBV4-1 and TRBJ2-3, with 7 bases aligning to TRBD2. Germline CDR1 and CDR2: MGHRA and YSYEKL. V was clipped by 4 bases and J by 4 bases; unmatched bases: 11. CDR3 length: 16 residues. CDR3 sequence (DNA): TGCGCCAGCAGCCTCGGTGGAAGCGGGATGCCAGATACGCAGTATTTT. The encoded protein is CASSLGGSGMPDTQYF.

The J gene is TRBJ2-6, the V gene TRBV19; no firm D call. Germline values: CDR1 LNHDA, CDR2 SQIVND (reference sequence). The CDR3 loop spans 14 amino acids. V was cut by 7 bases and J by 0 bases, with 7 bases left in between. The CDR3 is CASTRPSGANVLTF. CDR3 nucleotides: TGTGCCAGTACCCGTCCCTCTGGGGCCAACGTCCTGACTTTC.

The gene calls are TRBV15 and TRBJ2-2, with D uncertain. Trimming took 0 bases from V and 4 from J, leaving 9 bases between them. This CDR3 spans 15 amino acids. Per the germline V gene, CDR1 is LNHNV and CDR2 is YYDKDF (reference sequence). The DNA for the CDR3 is TGTGCCACCAGCAGAGATTTCAGATCCACCGGGGAGCTGTTTTTT. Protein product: CATSRDFRSTGELFF.

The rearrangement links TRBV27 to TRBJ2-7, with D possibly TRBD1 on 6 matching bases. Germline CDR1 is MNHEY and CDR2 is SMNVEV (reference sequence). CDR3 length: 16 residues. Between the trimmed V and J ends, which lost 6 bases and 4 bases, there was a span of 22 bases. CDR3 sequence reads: CASRAPLQGQTYEQYF. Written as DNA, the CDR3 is TGTGCCAGCAGAGCCCCTCTACAGGGTCAGACTTACGAGCAGTACTTC.

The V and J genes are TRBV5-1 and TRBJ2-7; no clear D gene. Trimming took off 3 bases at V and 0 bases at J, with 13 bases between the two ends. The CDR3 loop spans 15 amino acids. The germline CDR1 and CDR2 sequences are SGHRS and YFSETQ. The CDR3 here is CASSSGPDPSYEQYF. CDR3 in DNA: TGCGCCAGCAGCTCTGGCCCAGATCCCTCCTACGAGCAGTACTTC.

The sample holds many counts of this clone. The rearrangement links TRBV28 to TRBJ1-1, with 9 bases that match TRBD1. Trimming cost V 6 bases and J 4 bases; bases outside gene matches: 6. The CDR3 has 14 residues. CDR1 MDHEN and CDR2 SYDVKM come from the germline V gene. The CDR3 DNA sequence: TGTGCCAGCAGGCGACAGGGGGTAATCACTGAAGCTTTCTTT. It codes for CASRRQGVITEAFF.

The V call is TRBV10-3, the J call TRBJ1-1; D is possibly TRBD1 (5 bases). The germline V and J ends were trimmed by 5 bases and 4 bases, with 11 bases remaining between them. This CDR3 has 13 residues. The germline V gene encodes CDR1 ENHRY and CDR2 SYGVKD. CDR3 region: CAISSGEITEAFF. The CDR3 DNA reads TGTGCCATCAGTTCGGGGGAGATCACTGAAGCTTTCTTT.

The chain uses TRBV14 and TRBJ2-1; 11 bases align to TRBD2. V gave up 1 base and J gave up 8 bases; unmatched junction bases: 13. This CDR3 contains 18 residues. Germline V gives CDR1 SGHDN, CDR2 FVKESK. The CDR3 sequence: CASSQAQPLAGVFYEQFF. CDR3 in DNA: TGTGCCAGCAGCCAAGCACAACCACTAGCGGGAGTTTTTTATGAGCAGTTCTTC.

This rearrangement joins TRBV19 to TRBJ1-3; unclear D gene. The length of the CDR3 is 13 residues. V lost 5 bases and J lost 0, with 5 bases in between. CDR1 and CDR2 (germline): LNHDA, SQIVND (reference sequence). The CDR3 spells CASSPVSGNTIYF. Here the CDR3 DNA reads TGTGCCAGTAGTCCAGTCTCTGGAAACACCATATATTTT. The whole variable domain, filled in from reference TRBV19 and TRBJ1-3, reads DGGITQSPKYLFRKEGQNVTLSCEQNLNHDAMYWYRQDPGQGLRLIYYSQIVNDFQKGDIAEGYSVSREKKESFPLTVTSAQKNPTAFYLCASSPVSGNTIYFGEGSWLTVV.

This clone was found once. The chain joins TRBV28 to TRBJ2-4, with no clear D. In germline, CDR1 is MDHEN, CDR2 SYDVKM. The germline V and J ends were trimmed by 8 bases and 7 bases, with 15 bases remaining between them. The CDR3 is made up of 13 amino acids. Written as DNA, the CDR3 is TGTGCCAGCGGTAAAAGTTACCGGAACATTCAGTACTTC. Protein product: CASGKSYRNIQYF.